A single sample is the source of the 25 T cell receptor beta chains below, sequenced in a study of a mutant IDH1 vaccine in newly diagnosed glioma (dated by TCRdb to the early 2020s). Preparation of the library involved the immunoSEQ multiplex PCR assay. This is the immuneACCESS table as TCRdb keeps it, with only in-frame sequences that have V and J called. A part of the clones is gone; compared with another copy, unresolved V genes explain less than half, and the rest is unexplained. This sample comprises 60,000 to 75,000 clones, 79% of them detected only once. Over 8% of the sample rests with the top ten. This specimen's time point label, per the study, means: baseline, week 1 (first vaccination visit). What this sample's treatment or condition label stands for: pre-vaccination baseline after standard-of-care therapy. Sequencing was performed on PBMCs, taken from a glioma patient treated with radiotherapy, temozolomide or both. All receptors come from a man between 50 and 59 years old with glioma.

The CDR3 DNA sequence: TGTGCCAGCAGCGCCGGTAACAGGGTGCGGGGCACCGGGGAGCTGTTTTTT. It encodes CASSAGNRVRGTGELFF. The chain joins TRBV9 to TRBJ2-2; D is possibly TRBD1 or TRBD2 (6 bases each). V was shortened by 3 bases and J by 4 bases, with 19 bases between the two germline ends. CDR1 is SGDLS and CDR2 is YYNGEE in the germline V gene. The CDR3 length is 17 residues.

The V and J genes are TRBV5-8 and TRBJ1-5, with unresolved D. V was trimmed by 0 bases and J by 0 bases, leaving 7 bases between them. This CDR3 is 15 amino acids long. Germline V gene sequence: CDR1 SGHTS, CDR2 YDEGEE. CDR3 residues: CASSLGTYSNQPQHF. The CDR3, as DNA: TGTGCCAGCAGCTTGGGGACTTATAGCAATCAGCCCCAGCATTTT.

V usage is TRBV2 and J usage is TRBJ2-5, with 10 bases aligning to TRBD1. The CDR3 totals 15 residues. Germline loops: CDR1 SNHLY, CDR2 FYNNEI. V lost 6 bases, J lost 2 bases, and 6 bases stayed unmatched. CDR3 loop: CASRLDRGLQETQYF. CDR3 in DNA: TGTGCCAGCAGGCTGGACAGGGGGTTACAAGAGACCCAGTACTTC.

Details on this clone: A much larger clone differs from this one at a single base, so this may be a read error. V usage is TRBV30 and J usage is TRBJ1-1; D gene unclear. CDR3 length: 12 amino acids. V dropped 0 bases and J dropped 0 bases, with 2 bases sitting between them. Germline V gene lookup returns CDR1 GTSNPN and CDR2 SVGIG (reference sequence). CDR3 region: CAWSVVNTEAFF. As DNA, the CDR3 is TGTGCCTGGAGTGTGGTGAACACTGAAGCTTTCTTT.

The V call is TRBV10-3, the J call TRBJ1-4; TRBD1 might be the D (6 bases). The length of the CDR3 is 13 residues. The V end lost 6 bases, the J end lost 7 bases, and 12 bases lay between the germline ends. Per germline, CDR1 ENHRY and CDR2 SYGVKD. The CDR3, as DNA: TGTGCCATCAGGCAGGGGTTGGGTGAAAAACTGTTTTTT. Translation: CAIRQGLGEKLFF.

This clone occurred a few times. V gene TRBV15 combines with J gene TRBJ1-5; D not certain. CDR1 and CDR2 from the germline V gene are LNHNV and YYDKDF (reference sequence). CDR3 length equals 12 residues. Trimming removed 6 bases from V and 5 bases from J, with 8 bases in between. The DNA for the CDR3 is TGTGCCACCAGAGTGCCGGATCAGCCCCAGCATTTT. Protein product: CATRVPDQPQHF. The complete variable domain, with remaining parts taken from reference TRBV15 and TRBJ1-5, reads DAMVIQNPRYQVTQFGKPVTLSCSQTLNHNVMYWYQQKSSQAPKLLFHYYDKDFNNEADTPDNFQSRRPNTSFCFLDIRSPGLGDTAMYLCATRVPDQPQHFGDGTRLSIL.

V usage is TRBV19 and J usage is TRBJ2-5; TRBD2 aligns across 11 bases. CDR1 and CDR2 (germline): LNHDA, SQIVND (reference sequence). The ends lost 5 bases at V and 0 bases at J; junction bases unmatched: 5. The CDR3 has 16 residues. CDR3 sequence: CASSPGTSGNQETQYF. The CDR3, as DNA: TGTGCCAGTAGTCCCGGGACTAGCGGTAACCAAGAGACCCAGTACTTC.

This clone was seen once. The CDR3 region has the DNA TGTGCCAGAAGCTTAGGCCTAGCGGGGTCCCCAAAAGTCAACGAGCAGTACTTC. Its translation: CARSLGLAGSPKVNEQYF. The genes are TRBV7-5 and TRBJ2-7; the DNA was not used to check the table's D call, TRBD2. TRBV7-5 corresponds to a pseudogene. The CDR3 is 18 amino acids.

The chain links TRBV14 to TRBJ1-1; D unresolved. This CDR3 has 13 amino acids. Germline loops: CDR1 SGHDN, CDR2 FVKESK. The germline V and J ends were trimmed by 4 bases and 1 base, with 7 bases remaining between them. The CDR3 protein is CASSRAPNTEAFF. The CDR3, as DNA: TGTGCCAGCAGCCGAGCACCGAACACTGAAGCTTTCTTT.

This chain connects TRBV30 to TRBJ2-6; D is tentatively TRBD1 or TRBD2 (5 bases each). The length of the CDR3 is 16 residues. The V and J ends lost 0 bases and 2 bases respectively, with 11 bases between them. Per germline, CDR1 GTSNPN and CDR2 SVGIG (reference sequence). The CDR3 region has the DNA TGTGCCTGGAGTGTACACTCGGGGCCTGGGGCCAACGTCCTGACTTTC. It specifies CAWSVHSGPGANVLTF. Using reference TRBV30 and TRBJ2-6 for the parts outside the CDR3, the full variable domain is SQTIHQWPATLVQPVGSPLSLECTVEGTSNPNLYWYRQAAGRGLQLLFYSVGIGQISSEVPQNLSASRPQDRQFILSSKKLLLSDSGFYLCAWSVHSGPGANVLTFGAGSRLTVL.

The V and J genes are TRBV30 and TRBJ2-3; 12 nucleotides match TRBD2. Germline lookup yields CDR1 GTSNPN and CDR2 SVGIG (reference sequence). This CDR3 comprises 17 residues. The ends lost 2 bases at V and 2 bases at J; junction bases unmatched: 8. The CDR3 is CAWSIGLAGSSTDTQYF. For the CDR3, the DNA is TGTGCCTGGAGTATAGGACTAGCGGGGTCTTCCACAGATACGCAGTATTTT.

The chain is built from TRBV6-1 and TRBJ1-2; D possibly corresponds to TRBD1 (5 bases). Germline values: CDR1 MNHNS, CDR2 SASEGT. There are 10 residues in the CDR3. V dropped 1 base and J dropped 14 bases, with 8 bases sitting between them. CDR3 protein: CASSEEGWTF. DNA for the CDR3: TGTGCCAGCAGTGAAGAGGGGTGGACCTTC.

About this clone: An end of the junction differs from the germline gene, which may be a read error. The chain employs TRBV5-4 and TRBJ1-1; 7 nucleotides agree with TRBD1. The CDR3 has 13 amino acids. CDR1 is SGHNT, CDR2 YYREEE, per germline (reference sequence). Here the CDR3 DNA reads TGTGCCGGCAGGGACAGCACGAACACTGAAGCTTTCTTT. Encoded protein: CAGRDSTNTEAFF. Using reference TRBV5-4 and TRBJ1-1 for the parts outside the CDR3, the full variable domain is ETGVTQSPTHLIKTRGQQVTLRCSSQSGHNTVSWYQQALGQGPQFIFQYYREEENGRGNFPPRFSGLQFPNYSSELNVNALELDDSALYLCAGRDSTNTEAFFGQGTRLTVV.

This chain's CDR3 is CAWSGQGGLNTEAFF. The CDR3 DNA reads as TGTGCCTGGAGTGGACAGGGGGGATTGAACACTGAAGCTTTCTTT. The chain combines TRBV30 with TRBJ1-1; the match to TRBD1 covers 9 bases. The ends lost 1 base at V and 0 bases at J; junction bases unmatched: 3. CDR1 GTSNPN and CDR2 SVGIG come from the germline V gene (reference sequence). This CDR3 has 15 amino acids.

Concerning this clone itself: Other DNA sequences of this sample code for an identical CDR3. This chain links TRBV6-5 with TRBJ1-1; no definite D call. V gave up 2 bases and J gave up 1 base, with 2 bases separating them. Per the germline V gene, CDR1 is MNHEY and CDR2 is SVGAGI. This CDR3 contains 12 residues. CDR3 loop: CASSYRNTEAFF. DNA for the CDR3: TGTGCCAGCAGTTACCGGAACACTGAAGCTTTCTTT.

J is TRBJ2-7 and V is TRBV10-1; a possible D gene is TRBD1 (6 bases). V lost 6 bases and J lost 1, with 10 bases in between. CDR1 is WNHNN, CDR2 SYGVQD, per germline (reference sequence). This CDR3 comprises 13 residues. The CDR3 DNA sequence: TGCGCCAGCAGCGACGGACAGTCCTACGAGCAGTACTTC. This sequence encodes CASSDGQSYEQYF.

This chain links TRBV5-1 with TRBJ1-2, with 7 bases lining up with TRBD1. V lost 4 bases to trimming and J lost 2 bases; unmatched junction nucleotides: 11. CDR1 is SGHRS and CDR2 is YFSETQ in the germline V gene. The CDR3 consists of 16 residues. The DNA for the CDR3 is TGCGCCAGCAGCCCCGGGACAGCTTCACGAAACTATGGCTACACCTTC. It yields the protein CASSPGTASRNYGYTF.

This clone was observed a handful of times. J is TRBJ2-3 and V is TRBV9; maybe TRBD1 (5 bases). Trimming took 2 bases from V and 4 from J, leaving 11 bases between them. The germline CDR1 and CDR2 sequences are SGDLS and YYNGEE. This CDR3 has 14 residues. Written as DNA, the CDR3 is TGTGCCAGCAGCGTGGCTGGGGCCTCAGATACGCAGTATTTT. Encoded protein: CASSVAGASDTQYF.

This chain joins TRBV18 and TRBJ2-4; D may be TRBD2 (5 bases). V was pared by 6 bases and J by 0 bases, with 12 bases between. Germline V gene lookup returns CDR1 KGHSH and CDR2 LQKENI. The CDR3 covers 15 residues. CDR3 protein: CASSSGEIAKNIQYF. The CDR3 DNA reads TGTGCCAGCTCGTCCGGGGAGATAGCCAAAAACATTCAGTACTTC.

This clone was picked up a small number of times. The rearrangement joins TRBV27 to TRBJ1-5, with no clear D. From germline, CDR1 is MNHEY and CDR2 SMNVEV (reference sequence). The CDR3 has 13 amino acids. The V and J ends lost 4 bases and 2 bases respectively, with 6 bases between them. In nucleotides, the CDR3 is TGTGCCAGCAGTTACGACCGCAATCAGCCCCAGCATTTT. This codes for CASSYDRNQPQHF.

The V and J genes are TRBV10-3 and TRBJ1-2; D remains ambiguous. With 3 bases removed from V and 2 bases from J, the gap between germline ends came to 10 bases. CDR1 and CDR2 (germline): ENHRY, SYGVKD. This CDR3 is built from 14 residues. This chain's CDR3 is CAISDPRANYGYTF. The CDR3 coding sequence is TGTGCCATCAGTGACCCGAGGGCGAACTATGGCTACACCTTC.

The CDR3 DNA follows: TGTGCCAGTATGAGCACAGATACGCAGTATTTT. Protein product: CASMSTDTQYF. This chain joins TRBV19 and TRBJ2-3; no clear D gene. This CDR3 spans 11 amino acids. The germline CDR1 and CDR2 sequences are LNHDA and SQIVND (reference sequence). V gave up 7 bases and J gave up 0 bases, with 2 bases separating them.

V and J are TRBV4-3 and TRBJ2-3, with 10 bases identical to TRBD2. The CDR3 has 18 amino acids. V lost 0 bases, J lost 2 bases, and 8 bases stayed unmatched. Per the germline V gene, CDR1 is LGHNA and CDR2 is YSLEER. Written as DNA, the CDR3 is TGCGCCAGCAGCCAAGATCTGGCTAGCGGGGGATACACAGATACGCAGTATTTT. It codes for CASSQDLASGGYTDTQYF.

This clone was recorded only once. The J gene is TRBJ1-4, the V gene TRBV5-1, with 7 positions matching TRBD1. V gave up 4 bases and J gave up 3 bases; unmatched junction bases: 6. In germline, CDR1 is SGHRS, CDR2 YFSETQ. The CDR3 is made up of 15 amino acids. The CDR3 DNA reads TGCGCCAGCAGCGGACCACAGGGGCCTAATGAAAAACTGTTTTTT. Protein sequence: CASSGPQGPNEKLFF.

This chain links TRBV9 with TRBJ1-2; 7 bases are a match to TRBD1. V trimming: 0 bases; J trimming: 6 bases; junction bases outside the gene matches: 26. This CDR3 is 21 amino acids long. In germline, CDR1 is SGDLS, CDR2 YYNGEE. The chain's CDR3 is CASSVAFMDRQVQGDEDGYTF. CDR3 nucleotides: TGTGCCAGCAGCGTAGCTTTTATGGACAGGCAGGTGCAGGGGGATGAAGATGGCTACACCTTC.